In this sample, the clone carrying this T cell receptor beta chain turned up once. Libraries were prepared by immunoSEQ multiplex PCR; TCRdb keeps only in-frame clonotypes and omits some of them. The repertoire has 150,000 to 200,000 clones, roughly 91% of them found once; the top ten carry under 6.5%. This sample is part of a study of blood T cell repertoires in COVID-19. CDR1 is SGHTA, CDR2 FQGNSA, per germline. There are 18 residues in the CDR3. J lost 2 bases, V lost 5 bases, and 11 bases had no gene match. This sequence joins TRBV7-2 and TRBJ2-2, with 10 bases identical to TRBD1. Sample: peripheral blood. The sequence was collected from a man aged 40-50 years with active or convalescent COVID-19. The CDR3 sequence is CASSPPTGGVQNTGELFF. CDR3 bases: TGTGCCAGCAGCCCACCGACAGGGGGCGTTCAAAACACCGGGGAGCTGTTTTTT.